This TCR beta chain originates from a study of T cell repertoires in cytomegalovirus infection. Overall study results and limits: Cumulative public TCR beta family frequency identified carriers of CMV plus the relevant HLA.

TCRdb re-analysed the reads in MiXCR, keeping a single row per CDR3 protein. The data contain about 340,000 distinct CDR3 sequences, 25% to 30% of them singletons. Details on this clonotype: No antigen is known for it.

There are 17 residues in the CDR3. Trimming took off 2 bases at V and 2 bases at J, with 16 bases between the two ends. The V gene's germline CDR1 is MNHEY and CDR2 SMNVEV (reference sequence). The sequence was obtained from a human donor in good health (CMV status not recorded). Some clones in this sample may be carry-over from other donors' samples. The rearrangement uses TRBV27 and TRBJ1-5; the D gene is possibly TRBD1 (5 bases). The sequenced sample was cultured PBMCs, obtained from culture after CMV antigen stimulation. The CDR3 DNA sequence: TGTGCCAGCAGTTTAAAAGTATCGGGGACGGGCAATCAGCCCCAGCATTTT. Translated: CASSLKVSGTGNQPQHF.